The 5 T cell receptor beta chains given below trace back to one sample, sequenced in a study of cytomegalovirus exposure and HLA in healthy donors listed by TCRdb under 2017. The library was built by means of the immunoSEQ multiplex PCR assay. A mixture of 60 forward primers for TCR Vbeta segments and 13 reverse primers for TCR Jbeta segments was used in the multiplex PCR. The immuneACCESS repertoire file appears here via TCRdb, limited to in-frame rearrangements. These files lack a portion of the clones; in checked studies, under half of the deficit traces to unresolved V genes, and the cause of the others is not known. Within this sample are approximately 150,000 clones, with roughly 80% of them counted one time only. Together, the top ten hold less than 15% of the sample. The material sequenced was PBMCs. Receptors were obtained from a man aged 35 to 55 in good health and CMV-seropositive.

This chain links TRBV27 with TRBJ2-5; 11 positions agree with TRBD2. The germline gives CDR1 MNHEY, CDR2 SMNVEV (reference sequence). CDR3 length: 16 amino acids. With 6 bases clipped from V and 4 bases from J, the junction kept 10 bases outside the gene matches. CDR3 protein: CASSQQTSGMLETQYF. CDR3 DNA sequence: TGTGCCAGCAGCCAACAGACTAGCGGGATGTTAGAGACCCAGTACTTC.

The chain has TRBV29-1 and TRBJ2-1; D is possibly TRBD2 (7 bases). V was clipped by 6 bases and J by 7 bases, with 19 bases between them. The CDR3 loop spans 14 amino acids. Germline values: CDR1 SQVTM, CDR2 ANQGSEA. CDR3 sequence reads: CSVRGRGGTNEQFF. The CDR3 DNA sequence: TGCAGCGTCAGAGGGAGGGGGGGGACAAATGAGCAGTTCTTC.

The rearrangement links TRBV7-6 to TRBJ2-7; a weak D match, TRBD1 (6 bases). Germline V gene data show CDR1 as SGHVS and CDR2 as FNYEAQ. The CDR3 contains 15 residues. V was pared by 5 bases and J by 3 bases, with 17 bases between. The CDR3 nucleotides read TGTGCCAGCAGCCCACAGGGAGAAATACTCTACGAGCAGTACTTC. This translates into CASSPQGEILYEQYF.

The V and J genes are TRBV10-2 and TRBJ2-1, with a possible D match to TRBD2 (5 bases). V shed 2 bases and J shed 0 bases, with 14 bases lying between them. The germline gives CDR1 WSHSY, CDR2 SAAADI. CDR3 size: 17 residues. In nucleotides, the CDR3 is TGCGCCAGCAGTGAGCCCTCTAGCTCCAGCTCCTACAATGAGCAGTTCTTC. This sequence encodes CASSEPSSSSSYNEQFF.

The rearrangement links TRBV6-6 to TRBJ1-2; TRBD1 matches 9 bases. The CDR3 is 15 residues long. CDR1 and CDR2 from the germline V gene are MNHNY and SVGAGI (reference sequence). Trimming removed 5 bases from V and 6 bases from J; junction bases left unmatched: 10. CDR3 sequence reads: CASSRHRTGVDGYTF. CDR3 coding DNA: TGTGCCAGCAGTCGACATAGGACAGGGGTAGATGGCTACACCTTC.